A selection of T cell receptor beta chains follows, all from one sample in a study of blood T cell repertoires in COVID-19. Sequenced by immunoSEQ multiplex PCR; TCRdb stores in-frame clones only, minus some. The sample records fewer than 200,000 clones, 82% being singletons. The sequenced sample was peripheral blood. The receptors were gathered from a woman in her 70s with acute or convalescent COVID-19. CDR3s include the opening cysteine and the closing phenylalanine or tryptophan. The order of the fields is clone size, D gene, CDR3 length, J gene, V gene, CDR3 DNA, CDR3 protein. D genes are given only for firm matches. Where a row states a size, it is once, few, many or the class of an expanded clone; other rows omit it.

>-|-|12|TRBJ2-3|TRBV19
TGTGCCAGTAGTATGTTGCAGGGCGGGCAGTATTTT
CASSMLQGGQYF
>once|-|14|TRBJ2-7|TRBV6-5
TGTGCCAGCAGTTCACCCTTGGGGATGGAGGGCCAGTACTTC
CASSSPLGMEGQYF
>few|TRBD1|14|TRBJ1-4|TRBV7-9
TGTGCCAGCACCTTGGGACAGGGAGATGAAAAACTGTTTTTT
CASTLGQGDEKLFF
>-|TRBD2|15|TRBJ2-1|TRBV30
TGTGCCTGGAGTAGCGGGAGGTCCTCCTACAATGAGCAGTTCTTC
CAWSSGRSSYNEQFF
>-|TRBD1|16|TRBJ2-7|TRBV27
TGTGCCAGCAGTTTATTCCGGGACAGGGGACTGGGGGAGCAGTACTTC
CASSLFRDRGLGEQYF
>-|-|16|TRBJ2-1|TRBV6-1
TGTGCCAGCAGTGAAGTCCACCTGCGGATGGTCGGTGAGCAGTTCTTC
CASSEVHLRMVGEQFF
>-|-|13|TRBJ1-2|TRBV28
TGTGCCAGCAGTACCGGGTCTAACTATGGCTACACCTTC
CASSTGSNYGYTF
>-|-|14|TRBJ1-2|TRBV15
TGTGCCACCAGCACCGGCGGGCACCCGGGAGGCTACACCTTC
CATSTGGHPGGYTF
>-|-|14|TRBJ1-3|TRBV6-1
TGTGCCAGCAGTGAGCAGGGATCCCTAAACACCATATATTTT
CASSEQGSLNTIYF
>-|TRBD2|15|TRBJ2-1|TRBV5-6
TGTGCCAGCAGCCCGACTAGCCTTTACGACAATGAGCAGTTCTTC
CASSPTSLYDNEQFF
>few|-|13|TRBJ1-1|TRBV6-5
TGTGCCAGCAGCTATGAACAGGGATCTGAAGCTTTCTTT
CASSYEQGSEAFF
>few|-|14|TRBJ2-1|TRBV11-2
TGTGCCAGCAGCTCGACAGGTCCGGGGAATGAGCAGTTCTTC
CASSSTGPGNEQFF
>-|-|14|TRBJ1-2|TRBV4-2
TGTGCCAGCAGCCAACAGGGGTCTAACTATGGCTACACCTTC
CASSQQGSNYGYTF
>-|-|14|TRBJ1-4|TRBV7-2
TGTGCCAGCAGCTGGGGCAGTTTTAATGAAAAACTGTTTTTT
CASSWGSFNEKLFF
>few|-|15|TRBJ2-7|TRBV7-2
TGTGCCAGCAGCAGCGGCGGGGGCTTTGTCTACGAGCAGTACTTC
CASSSGGGFVYEQYF
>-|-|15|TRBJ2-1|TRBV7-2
TGTGCCAGCAGCAGTGGGGGGGCGGTCAGGAATGAGCAGTTCTTC
CASSSGGAVRNEQFF
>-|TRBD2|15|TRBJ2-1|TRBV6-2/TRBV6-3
TGTGCCAGCAGCCCCCTAGCGGGGGGGGTGGGTGAGCAGTTCTTC
CASSPLAGGVGEQFF
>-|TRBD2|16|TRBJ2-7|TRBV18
TGTGCCAGCTCACCACCTCGGGGGGAGGGCTCCTACGAGCAGTACTTC
CASSPPRGEGSYEQYF
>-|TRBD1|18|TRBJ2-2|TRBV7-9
TGTGCCAGCAGCTTACTGCCTACGGGACAGGAGATGGTCAGGGAGCTGTTTTTT
CASSLLPTGQEMVRELFF
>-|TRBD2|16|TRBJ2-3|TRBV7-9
TGTGCCAGCAGGAGGACTAGCGGGAGTGGGGCAGATACGCAGTATTTT
CASRRTSGSGADTQYF
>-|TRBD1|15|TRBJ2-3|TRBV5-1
TGCGCCAGCAGCTCCAGGGGGCACTACACAGATACGCAGTATTTT
CASSSRGHYTDTQYF
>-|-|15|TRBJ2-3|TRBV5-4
TGTGCCAGCAGACTGCGGGGTGGGGGCACAGATACGCAGTATTTT
CASRLRGGGTDTQYF
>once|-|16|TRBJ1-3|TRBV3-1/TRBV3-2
TGTGCCAGCAGCTCAGTTTGGAGGAACTCTGGAAACACCATATATTTT
CASSSVWRNSGNTIYF
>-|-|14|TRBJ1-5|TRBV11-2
TGTGCCAGCAGCTTCGGAGGCCCCAATCAGCCCCAGCATTTT
CASSFGGPNQPQHF
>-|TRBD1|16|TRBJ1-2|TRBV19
TGTGCCAGTACCGGGACAGGGGGCGGAACAAACTATGGCTACACCTTC
CASTGTGGGTNYGYTF
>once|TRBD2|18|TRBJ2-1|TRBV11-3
TGTGCCAGCAGCCAAGGGACTAGCGGGATAGTCTCCTACAATGAGCAGTTCTTC
CASSQGTSGIVSYNEQFF
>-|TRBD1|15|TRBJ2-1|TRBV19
TGTGCCAGTACCGCGGACAGGGGGGCCTACAATGAGCAGTTCTTC
CASTADRGAYNEQFF
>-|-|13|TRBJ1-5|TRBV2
TGTGCCAGCAGTGGCCGCGGCAATCAGCCCCAGCATTTT
CASSGRGNQPQHF
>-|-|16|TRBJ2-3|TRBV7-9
TGTGCCAGCAGCCAGGGGCGTAGGGCGAGCACAGATACGCAGTATTTT
CASSQGRRASTDTQYF
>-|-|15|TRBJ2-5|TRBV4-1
TGCGCCAGCAGCCAAGAGTTGGCTAGTGGAGGGACCCAGTACTTC
CASSQELASGGTQYF
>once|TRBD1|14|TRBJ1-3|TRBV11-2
TGTGCCAGCAGCTTAGACGCAGGGGGCAACACCATATATTTT
CASSLDAGGNTIYF
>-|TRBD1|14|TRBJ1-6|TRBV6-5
TGTGCCAGCAGTCGGACAGGGGAGGATTCACCCCTCCACTTT
CASSRTGEDSPLHF
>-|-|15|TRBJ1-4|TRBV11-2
TGTGCCAGCAGCTTAGTGTGGCAGGGTAATGAAAAACTGTTTTTT
CASSLVWQGNEKLFF
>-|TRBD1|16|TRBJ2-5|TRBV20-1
TGCAGTGCTAGTCCGCCCCGGACAGGGAAGATAGAGACCCAGTACTTC
CSASPPRTGKIETQYF
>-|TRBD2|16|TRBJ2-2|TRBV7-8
TGTGCCAGCAGTCGACTAGCGGGAGGGCCAACCGGGGAGCTGTTTTTT
CASSRLAGGPTGELFF
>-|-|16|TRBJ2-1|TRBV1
TGCACCAGCAGCCAGGCCGGACTAGCGGGAGCCGGTGAGCAGTTCTTC
CTSSQAGLAGAGEQFF
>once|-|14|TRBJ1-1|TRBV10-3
TGTGCCATCAGTGACCGTGGGACTAGGATTGAAGCTTTCTTT
CAISDRGTRIEAFF
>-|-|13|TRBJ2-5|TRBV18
TGTGCCAGCTCACGCGGTTTCCAAGAGACCCAGTACTTC
CASSRGFQETQYF
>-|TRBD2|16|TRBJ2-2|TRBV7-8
TGTGCCAGCAGCCGTAGCGGGAACCTGAACACCGGGGAGCTGTTTTTT
CASSRSGNLNTGELFF
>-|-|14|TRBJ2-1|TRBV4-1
TGCGCCAGCAGCCAAGACAGGCCCGACAATGAGCAGTTCTTC
CASSQDRPDNEQFF
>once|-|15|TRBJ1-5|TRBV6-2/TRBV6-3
TGTGCCAGCAGTCCCCCGGGATCTAGGAATCAGCCCCAGCATTTT
CASSPPGSRNQPQHF
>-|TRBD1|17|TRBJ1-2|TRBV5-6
TGTGCCAGCAGCCTTCTGGCCCAAGACAGGGGACGTCGTGGCTACACCTTC
CASSLLAQDRGRRGYTF
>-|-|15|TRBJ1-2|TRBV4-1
TGCGCCAGCAGCCCATCGACAGCACATAACTATGGCTACACCTTC
CASSPSTAHNYGYTF
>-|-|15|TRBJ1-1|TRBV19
TGTGCCAGTAGTATAGGTAACACCTGGAACACTGAAGCTTTCTTT
CASSIGNTWNTEAFF
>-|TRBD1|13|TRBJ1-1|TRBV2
TGTGCCAGCAAAGGACAGGGGGCATTGGAAGCTTTCTTT
CASKGQGALEAFF
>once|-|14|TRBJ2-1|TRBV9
TGTGCCAGCAGCGTAGTATCAGTGTACAATGAGCAGTTCTTC
CASSVVSVYNEQFF
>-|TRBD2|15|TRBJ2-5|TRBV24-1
TGTGCCACCAGTGACCCCGGACTAGCGCAAGAGACCCAGTACTTC
CATSDPGLAQETQYF
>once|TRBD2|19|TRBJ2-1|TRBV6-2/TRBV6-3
TGTGCCAGCAGCCCTGAGGGACTAGCGGGAGCGAGCTCCTACAATGAGCAGTTCTTC
CASSPEGLAGASSYNEQFF